One sample yielded the 2 T cell receptor beta chains listed below, sequenced in a study of shared clonotypes between healthy human individuals. CD8 cells regarded as naive lacked CD45RO, were positively chosen for CCR7, and omitted terminally differentiated effector memory CD45RA+ cells. Assay used: immunoSEQ multiplex PCR; TCRdb lists only in-frame clones, some missing. Among more than 600,000 clones, about 90% were seen once, and the ten largest hold approximately 24%. The sample comprised naive CD8+ T cells sorted from blood. The receptor set was obtained from a man younger than 40 in good health.

V is TRBV6-5 and J is TRBJ2-1; possible D gene TRBD2, 5 bases. Trimming shortened V by 0 bases and J by 7 bases, and 10 bases separated the two germline ends. CDR1 is MNHEY, CDR2 SVGAGI, per germline. The CDR3 has 14 amino acids. The CDR3 bases are TGTGCCAGCAGTTACTCGCTGGGCGGGAATGAGCAGTTCTTC. Translated, it gives CASSYSLGGNEQFF.

This clone was detected a few times. V is TRBV28 and J is TRBJ2-1, with D possibly being TRBD2 (6 bases). This CDR3 comprises 15 residues. Germline V gene sequence: CDR1 MDHEN, CDR2 SYDVKM. Trimming left V 3 bases short and J 7 bases short, with 16 bases between. The CDR3: CASSFGPGEINEQFF. The CDR3 region has the DNA TGTGCCAGCAGTTTTGGGCCGGGAGAGATTAATGAGCAGTTCTTC.